This T cell receptor (beta chain) was recovered during a study of shared clonotypes between healthy human individuals. Findings and caveats of the study: Around 5.4% of naive CD4 clonotypes were common to a handful of donors. Estimated richness was generally greater in naive than memory subsets.

As to this clone: The antigen remains unidentified.

Donors were Caucasian adults residing in Nashville, Tennessee, USA. Clones were sequenced by immunoSEQ multiplex PCR, and TCRdb holds only the in-frame ones, with some missing. This sample carries 550,000 to 700,000 clones, 73% of them seen once, and the ten largest clones take around 2%. The CDR3 has 13 residues. The trim removed 4 bases at V and 10 bases at J, leaving 5 bases unmatched. Looked up from germline, CDR1 is SEHNR and CDR2 is FQNEAQ (reference sequence). This sequence originates from a young woman in good health. This chain connects TRBV7-9 to TRBJ1-1, with TRBD1 matching over 11 bases. The sequencing sample was made of memory CD4+ T cells sorted from blood. Subset given: CD45RA-negative fraction. The DNA of the CDR3 is TGTGCCAGCAGCTCCGGACAGGGGGCTGTAGCTTTCTTT. Translating it yields CASSSGQGAVAFF.